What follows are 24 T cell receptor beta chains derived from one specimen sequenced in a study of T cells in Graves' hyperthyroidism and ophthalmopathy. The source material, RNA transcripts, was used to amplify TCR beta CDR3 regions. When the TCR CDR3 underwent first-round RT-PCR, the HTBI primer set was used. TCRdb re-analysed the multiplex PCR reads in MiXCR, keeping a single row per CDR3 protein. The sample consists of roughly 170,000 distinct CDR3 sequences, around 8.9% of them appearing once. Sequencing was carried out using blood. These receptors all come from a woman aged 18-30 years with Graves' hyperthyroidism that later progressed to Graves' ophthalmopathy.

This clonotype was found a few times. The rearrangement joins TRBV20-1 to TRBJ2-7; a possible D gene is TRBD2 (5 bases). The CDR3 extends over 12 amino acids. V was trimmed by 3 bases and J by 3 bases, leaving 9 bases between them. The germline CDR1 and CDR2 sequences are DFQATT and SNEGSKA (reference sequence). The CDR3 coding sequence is TGCAGTGCTAGGGTCCGGGACTACGAGCAGTACTTC. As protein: CSARVRDYEQYF.

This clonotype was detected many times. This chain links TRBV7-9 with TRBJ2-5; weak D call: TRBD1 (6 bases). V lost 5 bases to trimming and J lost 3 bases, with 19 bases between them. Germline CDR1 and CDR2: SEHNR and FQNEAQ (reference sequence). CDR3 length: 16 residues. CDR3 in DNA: TGTGCCAGCAGCCGTTACCGGGACAACTTAAAAGAGACCCAGTACTTC. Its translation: CASSRYRDNLKETQYF.

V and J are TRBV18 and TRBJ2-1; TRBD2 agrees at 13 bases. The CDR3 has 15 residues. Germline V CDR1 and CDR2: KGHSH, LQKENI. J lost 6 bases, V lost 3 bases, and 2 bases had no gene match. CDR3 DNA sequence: TGTGCCAGCTCACCGGGACTAGCGGGACCCAATGAGCAGTTCTTC. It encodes CASSPGLAGPNEQFF.

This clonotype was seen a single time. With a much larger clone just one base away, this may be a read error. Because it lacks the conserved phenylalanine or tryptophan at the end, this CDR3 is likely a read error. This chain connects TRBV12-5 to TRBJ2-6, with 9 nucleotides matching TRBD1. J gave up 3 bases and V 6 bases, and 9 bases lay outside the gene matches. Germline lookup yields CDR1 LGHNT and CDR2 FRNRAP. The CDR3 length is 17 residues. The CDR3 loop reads CASGGDRAYLGANVLTL. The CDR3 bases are TGTGCTAGTGGCGGGGACAGGGCCTATCTTGGGGCCAACGTCCTGACTCTC.

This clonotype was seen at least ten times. CDR3 in amino acids: CASRPNRANYGYTF. Here the CDR3 DNA reads TGTGCCAGTAGACCCAACAGGGCTAACTATGGCTACACCTTC. This rearrangement joins TRBV19 to TRBJ1-2; perhaps TRBD1 as D (6 bases). Germline V gene lookup returns CDR1 LNHDA and CDR2 SQIVND (reference sequence). The CDR3 is 14 amino acids. V gave up 6 bases and J gave up 0 bases, with 11 bases separating them.

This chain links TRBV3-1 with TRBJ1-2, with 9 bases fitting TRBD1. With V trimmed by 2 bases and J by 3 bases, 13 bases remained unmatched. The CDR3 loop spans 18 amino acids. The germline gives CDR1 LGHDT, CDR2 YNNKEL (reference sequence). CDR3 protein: CASSQTRTGDLVDYGYTF. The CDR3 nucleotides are TGTGCCAGCAGCCAAACGAGGACAGGGGATCTCGTCGACTATGGCTACACCTTC.

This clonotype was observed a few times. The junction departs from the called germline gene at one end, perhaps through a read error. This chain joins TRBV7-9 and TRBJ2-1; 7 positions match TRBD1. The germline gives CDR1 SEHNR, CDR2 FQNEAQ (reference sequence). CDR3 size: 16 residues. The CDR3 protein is CASTLIRGGYYNERFF. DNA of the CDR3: TGTGCCAGCACCCTAATAAGAGGGGGCTATTACAATGAGCGGTTCTTC.

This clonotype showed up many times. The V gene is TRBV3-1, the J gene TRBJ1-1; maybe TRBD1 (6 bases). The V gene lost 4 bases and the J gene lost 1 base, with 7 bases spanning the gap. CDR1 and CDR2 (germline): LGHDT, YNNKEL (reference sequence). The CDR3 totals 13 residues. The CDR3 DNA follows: TGTGCCAGCAGCCCGGGACAGAACACTGAAGCTTTCTTT. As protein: CASSPGQNTEAFF. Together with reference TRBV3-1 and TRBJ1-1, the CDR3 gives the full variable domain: DTAVSQTPKYLVTQMGNDKSIKCEQNLGHDTMYWYKQDSKKFLKIMFSYNNKELIINETVPNRFSPKSPDKAHLNLHINSLELGDSAVYFCASSPGQNTEAFFGQGTRLTVV.

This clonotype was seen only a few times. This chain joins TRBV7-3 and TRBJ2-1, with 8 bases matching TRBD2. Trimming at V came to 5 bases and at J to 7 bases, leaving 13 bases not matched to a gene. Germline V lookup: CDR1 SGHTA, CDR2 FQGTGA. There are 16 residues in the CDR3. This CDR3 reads CASSQGLAHTRNEQFF. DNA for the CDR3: TGTGCCAGCAGCCAAGGACTAGCTCATACGAGGAATGAGCAGTTCTTC. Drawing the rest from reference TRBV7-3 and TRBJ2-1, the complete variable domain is GAGVSQTPSNKVTEKGKYVELRCDPISGHTALYWYRQSLGQGPEFLIYFQGTGAADDSGLPNDRFFAVRPEGSVSTLKIQRTERGDSAVYLCASSQGLAHTRNEQFFGPGTRLTVL.

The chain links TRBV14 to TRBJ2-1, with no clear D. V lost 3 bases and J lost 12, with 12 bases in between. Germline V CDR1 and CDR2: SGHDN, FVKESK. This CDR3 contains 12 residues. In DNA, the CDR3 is TGTGCCAGCAGCCAGACCGTGTTTCCGCAGTTCTTC. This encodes CASSQTVFPQFF.

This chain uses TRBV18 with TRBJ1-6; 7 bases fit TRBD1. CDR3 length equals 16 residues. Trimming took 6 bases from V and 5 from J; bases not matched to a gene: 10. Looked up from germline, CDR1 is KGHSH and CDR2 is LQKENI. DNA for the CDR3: TGTGCCAGCTCTGGGTCGTCGGACAGGAATAATTCACCCCTCCACTTT. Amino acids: CASSGSSDRNNSPLHF.

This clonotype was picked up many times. CDR3 loop: CASRLDYGYTF. As DNA, the CDR3 is TGTGCCAGTAGACTTGACTATGGCTACACCTTC. The chain links TRBV19 to TRBJ1-2; D is unclear. This CDR3 is 11 amino acids long. V lost 6 bases and J lost 3, with 5 bases in between. CDR1 is LNHDA and CDR2 is SQIVND in the germline V gene (reference sequence). The complete variable domain, with remaining parts taken from reference TRBV19 and TRBJ1-2, reads DGGITQSPKYLFRKEGQNVTLSCEQNLNHDAMYWYRQDPGQGLRLIYYSQIVNDFQKGDIAEGYSVSREKKESFPLTVTSAQKNPTAFYLCASRLDYGYTFGSGTRLTVV.

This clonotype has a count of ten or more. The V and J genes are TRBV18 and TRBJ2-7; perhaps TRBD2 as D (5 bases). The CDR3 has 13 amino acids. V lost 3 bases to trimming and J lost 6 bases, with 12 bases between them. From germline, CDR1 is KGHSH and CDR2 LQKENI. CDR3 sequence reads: CASSPRLEGEQYF. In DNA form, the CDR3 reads TGTGCCAGCTCACCCCGGCTCGAGGGCGAGCAGTACTTC.

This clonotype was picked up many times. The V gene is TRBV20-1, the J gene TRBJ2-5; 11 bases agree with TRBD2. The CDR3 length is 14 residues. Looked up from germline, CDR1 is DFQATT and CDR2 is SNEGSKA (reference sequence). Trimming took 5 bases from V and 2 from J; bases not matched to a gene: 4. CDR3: CSASGTSGQETQYF. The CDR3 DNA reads TGCAGTGCTTCGGGGACTAGCGGACAAGAGACCCAGTACTTC.

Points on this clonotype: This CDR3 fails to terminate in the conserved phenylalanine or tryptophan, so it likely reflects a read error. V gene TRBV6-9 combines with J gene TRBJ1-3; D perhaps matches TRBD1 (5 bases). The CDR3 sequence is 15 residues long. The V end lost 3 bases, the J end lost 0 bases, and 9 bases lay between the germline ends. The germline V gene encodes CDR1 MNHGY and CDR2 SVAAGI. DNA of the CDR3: TGTGCCAGCAGTTACCGGGGACGCTCTGGAAACACCATATATTCT. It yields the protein CASSYRGRSGNTIYS.

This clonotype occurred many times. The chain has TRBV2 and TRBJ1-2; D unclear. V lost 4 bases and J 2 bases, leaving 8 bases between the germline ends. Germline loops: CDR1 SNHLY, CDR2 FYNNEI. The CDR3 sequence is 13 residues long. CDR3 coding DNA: TGTGCCAGCAGTGTACAGCGGAACTATGGCTACACCTTC. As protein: CASSVQRNYGYTF.

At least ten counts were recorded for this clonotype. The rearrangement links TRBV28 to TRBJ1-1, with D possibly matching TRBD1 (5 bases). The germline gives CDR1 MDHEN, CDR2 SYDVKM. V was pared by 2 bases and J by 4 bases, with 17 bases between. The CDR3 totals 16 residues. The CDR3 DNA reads TGTGCCAGCAGTTTAGAAGTCGGGGGTCTAATCACTGAAGCTTTCTTT. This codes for CASSLEVGGLITEAFF.

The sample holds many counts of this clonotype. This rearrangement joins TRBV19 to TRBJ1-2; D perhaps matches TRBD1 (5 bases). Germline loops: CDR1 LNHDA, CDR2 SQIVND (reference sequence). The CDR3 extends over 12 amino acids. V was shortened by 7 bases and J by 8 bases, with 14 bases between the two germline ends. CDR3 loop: CASTNGGSGYTF. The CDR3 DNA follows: TGTGCCAGTACCAACGGGGGGTCCGGCTACACCTTC.

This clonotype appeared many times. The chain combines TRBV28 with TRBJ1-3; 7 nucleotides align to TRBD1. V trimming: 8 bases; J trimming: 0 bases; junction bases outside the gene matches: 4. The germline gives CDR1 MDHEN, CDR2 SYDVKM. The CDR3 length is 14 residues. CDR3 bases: TGTGCCAGCTGGGACAGCCACTCTGGAAACACCATATATTTT. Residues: CASWDSHSGNTIYF.

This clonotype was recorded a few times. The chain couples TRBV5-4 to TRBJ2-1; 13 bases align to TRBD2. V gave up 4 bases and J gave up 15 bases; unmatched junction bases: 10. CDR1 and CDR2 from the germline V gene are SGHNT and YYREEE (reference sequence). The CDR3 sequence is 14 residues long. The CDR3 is CASSVGLAGASLFF. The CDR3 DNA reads TGTGCCAGCAGCGTCGGACTAGCGGGGGCGTCGTTGTTCTTC.

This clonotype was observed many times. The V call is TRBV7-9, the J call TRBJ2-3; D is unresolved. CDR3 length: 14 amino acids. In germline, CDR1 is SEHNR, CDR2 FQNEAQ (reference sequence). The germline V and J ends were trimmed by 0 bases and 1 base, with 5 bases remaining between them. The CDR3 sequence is CASSLALGTDTQYF. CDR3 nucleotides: TGTGCCAGCAGCTTAGCGTTGGGCACAGATACGCAGTATTTT. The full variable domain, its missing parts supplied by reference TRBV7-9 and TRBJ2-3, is DTGVSQNPRHKITKRGQNVTFRCDPISEHNRLYWYRQTLGQGPEFLTYFQNEAQLEKSRLLSDRFSAERPKGSFSTLEIQRTEQGDSAMYLCASSLALGTDTQYFGPGTRLTVL.

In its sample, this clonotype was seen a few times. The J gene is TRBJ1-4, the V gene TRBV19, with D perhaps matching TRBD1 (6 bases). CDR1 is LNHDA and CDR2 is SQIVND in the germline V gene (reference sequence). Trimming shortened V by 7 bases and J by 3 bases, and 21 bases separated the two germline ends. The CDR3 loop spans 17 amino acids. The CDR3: CASTLETGSLSNEKLFF. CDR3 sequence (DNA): TGTGCCAGTACCCTGGAGACAGGTTCGCTCTCTAATGAAAAACTGTTTTTT.

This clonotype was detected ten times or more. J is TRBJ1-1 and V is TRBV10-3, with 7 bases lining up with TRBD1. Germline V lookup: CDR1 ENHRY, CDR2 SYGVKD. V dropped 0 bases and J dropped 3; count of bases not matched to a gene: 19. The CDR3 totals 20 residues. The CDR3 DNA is TGTGCCATCAGTGAGTCGTCTTCCTCGGGACAGTTAAGGGGTTACACTGAAGCTTTCTTT. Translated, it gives CAISESSSSGQLRGYTEAFF.

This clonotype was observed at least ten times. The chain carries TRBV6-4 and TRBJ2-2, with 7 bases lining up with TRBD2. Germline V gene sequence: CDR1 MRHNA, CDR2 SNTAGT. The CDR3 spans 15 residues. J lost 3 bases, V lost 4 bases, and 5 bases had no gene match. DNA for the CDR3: TGTGCCAGCAGTGTGGAGGGAGGGGACACCGGGGAGCTGTTTTTT. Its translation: CASSVEGGDTGELFF.